The rows below give T cell receptor beta chains drawn from one sample of a study of cytomegalovirus exposure and HLA in healthy donors. Clones were read by immunoSEQ multiplex PCR, and TCRdb kept only the in-frame ones, dropping some. The data show around 140,000 clones, around nine tenths seen once. The sample comprised PBMCs. These receptors originate from a woman in her 30s in good health and CMV-seronegative. CDR3s include the opening cysteine and the closing phenylalanine or tryptophan. The D gene is left open where the match is weak. Clone size, where shown, is once, few, many, or a class for clones that have expanded.

>TRBV4-3|NA|TRBD1|TRBJ1-6
TGCGCCAGCAGCCAAGACGCAGTACAGGGGGTTACTAATTCACCCCTCCACTTT
CASSQDAVQGVTNSPLHF
>TRBV14|NA|TRBD1|TRBJ1-6
TGTGCCAGCAGCGGGGGACAGGGCTGGCATTCACCCCTCCACTTT
CASSGGQGWHSPLHF
>TRBV9|NA|TRBD2|TRBJ2-5
TGTGCCAGCAGCCCGGCGACTAGCGGCTTAGCCGAGACCCAGTACTTC
CASSPATSGLAETQYF
>TRBV28|NA|NA|TRBJ1-1
TGTGCCAGCACCGTTCAGGGCGACACTGAAGCTTTCTTT
CASTVQGDTEAFF
>TRBV19|NA|NA|TRBJ1-5
TGTGCCAGTAGTAGAGCGGATAGCAATCAGCCCCAGCATTTT
CASSRADSNQPQHF
>TRBV6-5|NA|NA|TRBJ1-1
TGTGCCAGCAGTTACTCCCCCAAAACTGAAGCTTTCTTT
CASSYSPKTEAFF
>TRBV13|NA|NA|TRBJ1-1
TGTGCCAGCAGCTTAAGGGGGGGGGCTGTGGACACTGAAGCTTTCTTT
CASSLRGGAVDTEAFF
>TRBV11-2|NA|NA|TRBJ2-7
TGTGCCAGCAGCTTAGGACATAGCGGCGAGCAGTACTTC
CASSLGHSGEQYF
>TRBV7-8|NA|TRBD2|TRBJ2-1
TGTGCCAGCAGCTCGGGACTAGCGGGGGTGAGCTCCTACAATGAGCAGTTCTTC
CASSSGLAGVSSYNEQFF
>TRBV30|once|NA|TRBJ2-5
TGTGCCTGGAGTCCCGCGGAGACCCAGTACTTC
CAWSPAETQYF
>TRBV5-6|NA|NA|TRBJ1-2
TGTGCCAGCAGCTTGGGGTTTAGGGGCGACTATGGCTACACCTTC
CASSLGFRGDYGYTF
>TRBV5-1|NA|NA|TRBJ2-5
TGCGCCAGCCGCGGGCCAGGGGTACATCAAGAGACCCAGTACTTC
CASRGPGVHQETQYF